The source of this T cell receptor (beta chain) is a study of CD8+CD57+ T cells in acquired aplastic anemia. The CDR3 has 12 residues. The V and J ends lost 3 bases and 4 bases respectively, with 4 bases between them. The germline V gene has CDR1 KGHDR and CDR2 SFDVKD. Researchers used genomic DNA as the template to profile TCR beta VDJ and CDR3. MiXCR was run by TCRdb on the reads, yielding one entry per CDR3 protein. The table records about 180,000 distinct CDR3 sequences, less than 60% of them present only once. CD8+CD57+ cell expansion, shown by flow cytometry, had occurred in the patients selected for sequencing. The enrolled patients all had severe acquired aplastic anemia. Patients were untreated when blood was sampled. This clonotype turned up a few times. Its antigen remains unidentified. General observations from the study: CD8+ Simpson's diversity in patients was not significantly different from that in controls. Around 30 sequences, all CD8+ CDR3, were shared between patients and controls.

This clonotype was obtained from a human donor with aplastic anemia. The sequencing sample was made of sorted CD4+, CD8+, or CD8+CD57+ T cells (not recorded which) from PBMCs. V gene TRBV24-1 combines with J gene TRBJ2-3; D gene uncertain. The CDR3 nucleotides read TGTGCCACCAGTGATGGGGCAGATACGCAGTATTTT. Its translation is CATSDGADTQYF.